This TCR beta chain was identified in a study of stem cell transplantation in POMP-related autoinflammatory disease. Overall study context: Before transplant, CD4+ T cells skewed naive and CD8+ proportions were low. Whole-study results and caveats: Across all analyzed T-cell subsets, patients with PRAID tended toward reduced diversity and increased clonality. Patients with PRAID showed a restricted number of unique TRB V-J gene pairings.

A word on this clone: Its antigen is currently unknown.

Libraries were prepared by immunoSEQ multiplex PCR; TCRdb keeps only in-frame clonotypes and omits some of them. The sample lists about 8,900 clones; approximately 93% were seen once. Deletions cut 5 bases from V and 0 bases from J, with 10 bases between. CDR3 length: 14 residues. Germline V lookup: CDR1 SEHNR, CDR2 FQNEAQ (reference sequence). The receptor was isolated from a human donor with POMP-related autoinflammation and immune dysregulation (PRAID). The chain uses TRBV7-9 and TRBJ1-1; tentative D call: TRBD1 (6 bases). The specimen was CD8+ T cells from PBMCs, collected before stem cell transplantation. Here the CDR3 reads CASSEDRMNTEAFF. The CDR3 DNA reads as TGTGCCAGCAGCGAGGACAGAATGAACACTGAAGCTTTCTTT. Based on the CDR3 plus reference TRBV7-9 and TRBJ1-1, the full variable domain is DTGVSQNPRHKITKRGQNVTFRCDPISEHNRLYWYRQTLGQGPEFLTYFQNEAQLEKSRLLSDRFSAERPKGSFSTLEIQRTEQGDSAMYLCASSEDRMNTEAFFGQGTRLTVV.